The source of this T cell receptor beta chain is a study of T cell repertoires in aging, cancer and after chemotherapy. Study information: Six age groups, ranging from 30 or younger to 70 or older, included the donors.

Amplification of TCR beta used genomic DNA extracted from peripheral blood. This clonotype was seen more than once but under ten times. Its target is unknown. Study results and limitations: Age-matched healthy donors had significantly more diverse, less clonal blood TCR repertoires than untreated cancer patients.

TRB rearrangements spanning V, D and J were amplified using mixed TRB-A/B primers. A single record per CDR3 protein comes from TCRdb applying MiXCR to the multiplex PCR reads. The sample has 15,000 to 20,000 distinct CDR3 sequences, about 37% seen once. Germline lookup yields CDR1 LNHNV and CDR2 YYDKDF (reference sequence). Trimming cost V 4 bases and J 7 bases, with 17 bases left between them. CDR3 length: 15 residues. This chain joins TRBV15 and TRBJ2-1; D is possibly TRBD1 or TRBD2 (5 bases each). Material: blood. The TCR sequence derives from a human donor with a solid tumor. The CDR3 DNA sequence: TGTGCCACCAGCAACGTTAGGGACCCGACGAATGAGCAGTTCTTC. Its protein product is CATSNVRDPTNEQFF.